Given below is one TCR beta chain in context. It was with 60 Vbeta and 13 Jbeta primers that the PCR ran. Clones were sequenced by immunoSEQ multiplex PCR, and TCRdb holds only the in-frame ones, with some missing. The repertoire includes 100,000 to 150,000 clones, roughly 18% of them detected once, and approximately 2.6% sits in the top ten. The ends were cut back, 5 bases at V and 3 bases at J, with 14 bases in the middle. Looked up from germline, CDR1 is SEHNR and CDR2 is FQNEAQ (reference sequence). The CDR3 is 15 amino acids. This entry belongs to a study of cytomegalovirus exposure and HLA in healthy donors.

The specimen sequenced was PBMCs. This TCR derives from a female donor in good health and CMV-seropositive. The J gene is TRBJ2-1, the V gene TRBV7-9; no clear D gene. The CDR3 DNA is TGTGCCAGCAGCCCCCCGTTGGCCCTCTACAATGAGCAGTTCTTC. Encoded protein: CASSPPLALYNEQFF.